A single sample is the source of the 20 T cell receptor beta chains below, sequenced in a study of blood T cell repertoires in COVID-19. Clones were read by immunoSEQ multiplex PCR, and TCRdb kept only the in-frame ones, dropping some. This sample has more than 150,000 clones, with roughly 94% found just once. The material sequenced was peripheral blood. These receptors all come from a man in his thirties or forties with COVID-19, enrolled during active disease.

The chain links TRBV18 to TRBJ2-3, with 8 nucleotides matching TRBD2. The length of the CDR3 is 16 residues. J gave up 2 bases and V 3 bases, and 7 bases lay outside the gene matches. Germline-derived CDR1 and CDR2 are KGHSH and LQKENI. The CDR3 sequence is CASSPRVAGNTDTQYF. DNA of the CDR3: TGTGCCAGCTCACCTAGGGTAGCGGGAAACACAGATACGCAGTATTTT.

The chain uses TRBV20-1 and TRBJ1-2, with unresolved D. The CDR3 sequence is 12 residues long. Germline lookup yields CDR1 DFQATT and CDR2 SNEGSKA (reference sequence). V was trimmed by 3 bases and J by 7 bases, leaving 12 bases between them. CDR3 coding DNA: TGCAGTGCTAGTGACCCCTTGAGTGGCTACACCTTC. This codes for CSASDPLSGYTF.

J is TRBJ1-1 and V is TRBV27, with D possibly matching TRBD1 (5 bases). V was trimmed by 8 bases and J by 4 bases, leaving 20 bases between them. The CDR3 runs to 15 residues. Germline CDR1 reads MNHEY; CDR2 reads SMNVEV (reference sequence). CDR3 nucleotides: TGTGCCAGCCGTCGTCCAGTGGTCGGGGGCACTGAAGCTTTCTTT. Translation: CASRRPVVGGTEAFF.

DNA of the CDR3: TGTGCCAGCAGCGTGGGGGACATCAACTATGGCTACACCTTC. Translated: CASSVGDINYGYTF. V is TRBV9 and J is TRBJ1-2; D perhaps matches TRBD1 (6 bases). Germline CDR1 is SGDLS and CDR2 is YYNGEE. V lost 2 bases to trimming and J lost 2 bases, with 10 bases between them. The CDR3 is 14 amino acids.

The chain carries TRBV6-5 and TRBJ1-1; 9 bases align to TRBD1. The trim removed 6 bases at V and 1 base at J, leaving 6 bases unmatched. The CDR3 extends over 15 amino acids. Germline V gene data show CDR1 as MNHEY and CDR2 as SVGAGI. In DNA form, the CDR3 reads TGTGCCAGCAGACCGGGACAGGGAGGGAACACTGAAGCTTTCTTT. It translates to CASRPGQGGNTEAFF.

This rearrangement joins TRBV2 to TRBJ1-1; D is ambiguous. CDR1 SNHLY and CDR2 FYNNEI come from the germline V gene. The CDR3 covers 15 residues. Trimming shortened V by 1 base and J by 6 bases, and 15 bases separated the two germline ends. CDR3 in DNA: TGTGCCAGCAGTGAAGTCGAGCCCATGAAACCTGAAGCTTTCTTT. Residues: CASSEVEPMKPEAFF.

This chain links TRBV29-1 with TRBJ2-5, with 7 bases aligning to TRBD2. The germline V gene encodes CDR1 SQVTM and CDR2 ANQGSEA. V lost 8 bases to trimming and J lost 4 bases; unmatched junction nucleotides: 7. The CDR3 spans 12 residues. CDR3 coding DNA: TGCAGCTCTTCGGGGGGAGGAGAGACCCAGTACTTC. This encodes CSSSGGGETQYF.

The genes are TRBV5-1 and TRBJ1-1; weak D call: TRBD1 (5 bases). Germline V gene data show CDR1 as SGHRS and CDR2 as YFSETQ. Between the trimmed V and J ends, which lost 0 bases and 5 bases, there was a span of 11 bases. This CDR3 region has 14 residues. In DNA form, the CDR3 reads TGCGCCAGCAGCTTGGAAACTGGGGGGACTGAAGCTTTCTTT. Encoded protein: CASSLETGGTEAFF.

CDR3 residues: CASSSGQGIFEQYF. In DNA form, the CDR3 reads TGCGCCAGCAGCTCGGGACAGGGGATTTTCGAGCAGTACTTC. J is TRBJ2-7 and V is TRBV5-1; 10 bases are a match to TRBD1. Germline values: CDR1 SGHRS, CDR2 YFSETQ. V shed 3 bases, J shed 6 bases, and the junction held 6 bases outside the gene matches. The CDR3 sequence is 14 residues long.

CDR3 nucleotides: TGTGCCAGCAGCCCTCGAGGGAGAACCAACACTGAAGCTTTCTTT. It codes for CASSPRGRTNTEAFF. The chain employs TRBV3-1 (or the pseudogene TRBV3-2) and TRBJ1-1, with no clear D. Germline assignment: CDR1 LGHDT and CDR2 YNNKEL (reference sequence). V lost 4 bases and J 2 bases, leaving 14 bases between the germline ends. CDR3 length: 15 residues.

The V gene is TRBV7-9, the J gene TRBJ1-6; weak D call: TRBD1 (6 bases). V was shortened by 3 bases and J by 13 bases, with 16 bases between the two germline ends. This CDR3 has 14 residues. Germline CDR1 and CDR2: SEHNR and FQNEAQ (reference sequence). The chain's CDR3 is CASSFATQDSPLHF. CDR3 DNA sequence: TGTGCCAGCAGCTTTGCTACCCAGGACAGTCCCCTCCACTTT.

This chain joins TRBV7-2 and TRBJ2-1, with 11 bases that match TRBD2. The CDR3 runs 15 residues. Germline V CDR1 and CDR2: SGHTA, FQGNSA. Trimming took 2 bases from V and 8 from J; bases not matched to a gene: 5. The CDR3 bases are TGTGCCAGCAGCTTAAGTACTAGCGGGGGCCATGAGCAGTTCTTC. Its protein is CASSLSTSGGHEQFF.

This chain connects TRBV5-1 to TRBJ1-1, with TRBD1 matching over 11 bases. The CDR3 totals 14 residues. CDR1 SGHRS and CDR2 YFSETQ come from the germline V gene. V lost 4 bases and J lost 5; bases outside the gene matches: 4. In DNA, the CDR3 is TGCGCCAGCAGCGGCGGGACAGGGGGGACTGAAGCTTTCTTT. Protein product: CASSGGTGGTEAFF.

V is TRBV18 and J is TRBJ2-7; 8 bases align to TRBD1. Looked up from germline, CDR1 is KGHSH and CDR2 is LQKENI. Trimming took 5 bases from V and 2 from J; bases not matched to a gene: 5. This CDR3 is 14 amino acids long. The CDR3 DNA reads TGTGCCAGCTCATATGGACAGGGACCCTACGAGCAGTACTTC. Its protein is CASSYGQGPYEQYF.

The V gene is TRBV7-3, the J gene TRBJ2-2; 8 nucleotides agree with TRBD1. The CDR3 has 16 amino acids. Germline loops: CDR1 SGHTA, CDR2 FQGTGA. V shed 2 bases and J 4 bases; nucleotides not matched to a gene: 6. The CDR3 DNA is TGTGCCAGCAGCTTACAGGGGGCGCAGGGCACCGGGGAGCTGTTTTTT. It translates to CASSLQGAQGTGELFF.

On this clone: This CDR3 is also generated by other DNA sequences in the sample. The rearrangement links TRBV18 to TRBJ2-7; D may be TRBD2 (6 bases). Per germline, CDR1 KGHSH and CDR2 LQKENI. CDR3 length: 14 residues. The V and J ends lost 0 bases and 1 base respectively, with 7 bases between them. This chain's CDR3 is CASSPPGGSYEQYF. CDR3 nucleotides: TGTGCCAGCTCACCACCCGGGGGATCCTACGAGCAGTACTTC.

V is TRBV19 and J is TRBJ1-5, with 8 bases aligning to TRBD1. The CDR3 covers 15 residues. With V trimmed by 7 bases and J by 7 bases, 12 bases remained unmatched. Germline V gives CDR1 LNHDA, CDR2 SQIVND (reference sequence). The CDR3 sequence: CASIQTGAGGQPQHF. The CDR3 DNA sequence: TGTGCCAGTATACAGACAGGGGCCGGCGGGCAGCCCCAGCATTTT.

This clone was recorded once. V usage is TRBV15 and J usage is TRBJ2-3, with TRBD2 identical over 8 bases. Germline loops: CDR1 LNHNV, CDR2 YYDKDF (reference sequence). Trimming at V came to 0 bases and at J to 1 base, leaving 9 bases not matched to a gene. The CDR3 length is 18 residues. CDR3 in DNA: TGTGCCACCAGCAGAGATAGGAGCGGGGGACCTCGCACAGATACGCAGTATTTT. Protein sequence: CATSRDRSGGPRTDTQYF.

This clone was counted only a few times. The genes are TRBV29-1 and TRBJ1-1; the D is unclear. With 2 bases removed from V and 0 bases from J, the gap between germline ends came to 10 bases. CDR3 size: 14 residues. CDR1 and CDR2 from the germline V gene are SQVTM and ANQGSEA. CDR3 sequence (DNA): TGCAGCGTTGAAAATCCGGGGATGAACACTGAAGCTTTCTTT. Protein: CSVENPGMNTEAFF. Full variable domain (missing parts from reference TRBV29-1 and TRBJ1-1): SAVISQKPSRDICQRGTSLTIQCQVDSQVTMMFWYRQQPGQSLTLIATANQGSEATYESGFVIDKFPISRPNLTFSTLTVSNMSPEDSSIYLCSVENPGMNTEAFFGQGTRLTVV.

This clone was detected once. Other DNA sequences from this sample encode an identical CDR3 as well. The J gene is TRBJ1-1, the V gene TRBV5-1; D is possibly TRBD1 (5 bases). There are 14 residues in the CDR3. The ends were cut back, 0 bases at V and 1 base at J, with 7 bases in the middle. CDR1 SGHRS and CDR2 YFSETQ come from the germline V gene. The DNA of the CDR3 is TGCGCCAGCAGCTTGGGTGACAGGAACACTGAAGCTTTCTTT. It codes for CASSLGDRNTEAFF.